The present TCR beta chain was sequenced within a study of blood T cell repertoires in COVID-19 (dated by TCRdb to about 2020). About the study as a whole: Samples from collaborators originated in the United States, Italy and Spain and spanned both the acute and convalescent phases of COVID-19. Samples were obtained from the ongoing ImmuneRACE study (first 160 participants) and from 1,200 or so subjects provided by 6 global collaborators. Where available, HLA class I and class II types were taken from metadata supplied by the sample provider and were not determined by assay-based typing. The repertoires were made available in a free public database intended to serve as a resource for research on the immune response to SARS-CoV-2. Deeply sampled blood TCRbeta repertoires from subjects exposed to, actively infected with, or recovered from COVID-19 were included in the dataset. A de-identified subject ID, COVID-19 status, age in years and sex were almost always included in the sample metadata. The prospective study material was composed of cDNA or gDNA derived from T cells, B-cell-depleted T cells, or PBMCs. General conclusions and limits of the study: The amount of clinical and demographic metadata varied by source and participant and was provided uncurated.

The germline V gene encodes CDR1 KGHDR and CDR2 SFDVKD. From the cysteine up to the phenylalanine, the CDR3 has a length of 15 residues. The retained sequence is limited to the CDR3, 45 bases, with the frame set at the first base. Cut back by 0 bases and 1 base, the V and J ends lie 5 bases apart. Whole blood was collected in K2EDTA tubes by collaborating institutions according to the institutions' own protocols. For TCRbeta analysis, collaborators shipped samples in one of three forms: frozen whole blood, isolated PBMCs, or DNA extracted from either of those sample types. TCRbeta CDR3 regions were amplified from genomic DNA by means of the immunoSEQ Assay, a bias-controlled multiplex PCR. Per the authors' processing: Nucleated cell counts per sample were estimated from amplification of reference gene primers within the assay. Sequence reads were collapsed and filtered to measure the absolute abundance of every unique TCRbeta CDR3 rearrangement. For each sample, productive Simpson clonality was calculated by taking the square root of Simpson's diversity index across productive rearrangements. This is the immuneACCESS table as TCRdb keeps it, with only in-frame sequences that have V and J called. A part of the clones is gone; compared with another copy, unresolved V genes explain less than half, and the rest is unexplained. D and trimming were read from the DNA, whereas the V and J calls and clone size are those reported in that table. The sample has 150,000 or so clones on record, 81% of them singletons. About 8% of the sample is in the top ten clones.

With regard to this clone: No cognate antigen has been identified for it. No clone much larger than this one lies a single base away; base qualities are absent.

The TCR sequence derives from a human donor with acute or convalescent COVID-19. The donor label of this sample is uncertain. This sequence uses TRBV24-1 and TRBJ2-2; no confident D gene assignment can be made. Sequencing was performed on peripheral blood. The CDR3 amino acid sequence is: CATSDLARNTGELFF. The sequenced DNA is TGTGCCACCAGTGATTTGGCGAGGAACACCGGGGAGCTGTTTTTT.